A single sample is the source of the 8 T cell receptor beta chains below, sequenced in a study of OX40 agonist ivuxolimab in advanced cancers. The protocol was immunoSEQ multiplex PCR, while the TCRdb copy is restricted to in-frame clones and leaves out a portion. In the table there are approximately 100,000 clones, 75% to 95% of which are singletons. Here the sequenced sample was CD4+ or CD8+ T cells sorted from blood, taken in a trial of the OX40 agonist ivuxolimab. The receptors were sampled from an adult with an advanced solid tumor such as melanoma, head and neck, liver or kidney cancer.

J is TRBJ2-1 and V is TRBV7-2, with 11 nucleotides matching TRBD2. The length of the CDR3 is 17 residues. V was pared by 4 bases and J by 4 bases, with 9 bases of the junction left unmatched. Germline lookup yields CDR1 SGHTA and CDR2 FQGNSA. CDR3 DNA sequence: TGTGCCAGCAGCTCGGCCGCTTCTAGCGGGGGGTACAATGAGCAGTTCTTC. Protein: CASSSAASSGGYNEQFF.

The CDR3 sequence: CASSHSTGSANEKLFF. The CDR3 coding sequence is TGTGCCAGCAGCCACTCTACAGGGTCGGCTAATGAAAAACTGTTTTTT. V and J are TRBV4-2 and TRBJ1-4, with a weak D call TRBD1 (6 bases). Trimming left V 3 bases short and J 3 bases short, with 14 bases between. The V gene's germline CDR1 is LGHNA and CDR2 YNFKEQ. This CDR3 has 16 amino acids.

In DNA, the CDR3 is TGTGCCAGCAGCTTAGCCACTAGCGGGTGGTCTAGCACAGATACGCAGTATTTT. Translating it yields CASSLATSGWSSTDTQYF. The J gene is TRBJ2-3, the V gene TRBV7-6; TRBD2 aligns across 9 bases. This CDR3 spans 18 amino acids. Germline CDR1 is SGHVS and CDR2 is FNYEAQ. Germline trimming cut 0 bases from V and 0 bases from J; bases unmatched to any gene: 7.

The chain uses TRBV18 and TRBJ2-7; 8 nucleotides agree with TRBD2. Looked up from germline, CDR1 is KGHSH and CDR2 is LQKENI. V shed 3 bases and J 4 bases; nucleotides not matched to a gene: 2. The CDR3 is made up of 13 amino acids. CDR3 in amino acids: CASSPRGGYEQYF. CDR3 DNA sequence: TGTGCCAGCTCACCCCGGGGGGGGTACGAGCAGTACTTC.

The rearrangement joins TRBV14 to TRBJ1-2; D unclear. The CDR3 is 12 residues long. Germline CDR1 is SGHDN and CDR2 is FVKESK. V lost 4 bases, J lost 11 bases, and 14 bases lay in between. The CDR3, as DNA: TGTGCCAGCAGCCCGGGAGTTTGGGCGTACACCTTC. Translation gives CASSPGVWAYTF.

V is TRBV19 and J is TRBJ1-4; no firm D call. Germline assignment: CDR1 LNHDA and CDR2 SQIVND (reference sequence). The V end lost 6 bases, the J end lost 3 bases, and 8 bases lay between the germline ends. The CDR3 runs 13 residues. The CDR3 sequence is CASRSRANEKLFF. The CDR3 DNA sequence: TGTGCCAGTAGAAGCCGGGCTAATGAAAAACTGTTTTTT.

DNA for the CDR3: TGTGCCAGCAGTTCCTGGGGTGGGGAGACCCAGTACTTC. This encodes CASSSWGGETQYF. This sequence joins TRBV27 and TRBJ2-5; D remains unclear. The CDR3 covers 13 residues. With 4 bases removed from V and 5 bases from J, the gap between germline ends came to 11 bases. In germline, CDR1 is MNHEY, CDR2 SMNVEV (reference sequence).

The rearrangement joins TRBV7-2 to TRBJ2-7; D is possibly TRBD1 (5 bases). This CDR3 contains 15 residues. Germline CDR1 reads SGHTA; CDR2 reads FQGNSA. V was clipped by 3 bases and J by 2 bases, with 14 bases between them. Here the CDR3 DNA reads TGTGCCAGCAGCTTGAGGACACCTGGGGCCTACGAGCAGTACTTC. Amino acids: CASSLRTPGAYEQYF.